The 7 T cell receptor beta chains given below trace back to one sample, sequenced in a study of cytomegalovirus exposure and HLA in healthy donors. The PCR had 60 Vbeta and 13 Jbeta primers. This table comes from immunoSEQ multiplex PCR, and its TCRdb copy is limited to in-frame clones, with some not included. This sample has around 63,000 clones, with 65% to 85% found just once. The specimen sequenced was PBMCs. The receptors stem from a woman aged 30 to 39 in good health and CMV-seronegative.

The gene calls are TRBV5-1 and TRBJ1-2, with 7 positions matching TRBD1. The junction had 15 bases not matched to a gene; V was cut back by 3 bases and J by 7 bases. Germline CDR1 is SGHRS and CDR2 is YFSETQ. The CDR3 spans 16 residues. CDR3 in amino acids: CASSSGTDLRGGGYTF. The DNA of the CDR3 is TGCGCCAGCAGCTCCGGGACAGACTTACGAGGTGGTGGCTACACCTTC.

The sample holds one count of this clone. The V gene is TRBV7-2, the J gene TRBJ2-5; 8 bases are a match to TRBD2. The CDR3 totals 15 residues. V was clipped by 5 bases and J by 4 bases; unmatched bases: 9. From germline, CDR1 is SGHTA and CDR2 FQGNSA. Here the CDR3 DNA reads TGTGCCAGCAGCCACGGGATCGGGGGGGCAGAGACCCAGTACTTC. Amino acid sequence: CASSHGIGGAETQYF.

The count of this clone is one. The rearrangement uses TRBV19 and TRBJ1-2; 8 bases line up with TRBD1. V lost 5 bases, J lost 0 bases, and 11 bases stayed unmatched. There are 17 residues in the CDR3. Germline V gene sequence: CDR1 LNHDA, CDR2 SQIVND (reference sequence). CDR3 nucleotides: TGTGCCAGTAGTGTCTACCCGGACAGGGAGGCTAACTATGGCTACACCTTC. It specifies CASSVYPDREANYGYTF.

The table lists this clone with a few counts. This sequence joins TRBV9 and TRBJ2-2, with a tentative D call TRBD1 (5 bases). Germline assignment: CDR1 SGDLS and CDR2 YYNGEE. The V gene lost 3 bases and the J gene lost 0 bases, with 12 bases spanning the gap. This CDR3 is built from 16 residues. CDR3 loop: CASSASGHANTGELFF. CDR3 in DNA: TGTGCCAGCAGCGCCAGTGGACACGCGAACACCGGGGAGCTGTTTTTT.

V is TRBV28 and J is TRBJ1-1; D is undetermined. The CDR3 totals 14 residues. Trimming removed 3 bases at V and 4 bases at J, with 12 bases between. CDR1 and CDR2 from the germline V gene are MDHEN and SYDVKM. CDR3 nucleotides: TGTGCCAGCAGTTTGGTGAAGCGGAGCACTGAAGCTTTCTTT. It encodes CASSLVKRSTEAFF.

CDR3 residues: CASSEAGLINQPQHF. CDR3 in DNA: TGTGCCAGCAGTGAAGCGGGGCTCATCAATCAGCCCCAGCATTTT. This chain uses TRBV6-1 with TRBJ1-5, with D perhaps TRBD1 (5 bases). V was trimmed by 0 bases and J by 3 bases, leaving 9 bases between them. The CDR3 runs 15 residues. Germline CDR1 and CDR2: MNHNS and SASEGT.

V is TRBV2 and J is TRBJ2-7; no firm D call. The ends were cut back, 3 bases at V and 4 bases at J, with 7 bases in the middle. The CDR3 totals 12 residues. CDR1 is SNHLY, CDR2 FYNNEI, per germline. CDR3: CASSERGYEQYF. In DNA form, the CDR3 reads TGTGCCAGCAGTGAGCGTGGTTACGAGCAGTACTTC. The variable domain in full, completed from reference TRBV2 and TRBJ2-7, reads EPEVTQTPSHQVTQMGQEVILRCVPISNHLYFYWYRQILGQKVEFLVSFYNNEISEKSEIFDDQFSVERPDGSNFTLKIRSTKLEDSAMYFCASSERGYEQYFGPGTRLTVT.